These 23 T cell receptor beta chains share one sample of origin, sequenced in a study of T cell responses to AZD1222 COVID-19 vaccine. Using immunoSEQ multiplex PCR, the repertoire was profiled, and TCRdb retains in-frame clones only, with some absent. The profile shows roughly 120,000 clones, over 80% of them singletons. The material was peripheral blood, obtained 28 days after the second AZD1222 dose. These TCRs come from an adult who received the AZD1222 COVID-19 vaccine.

This chain connects TRBV2 to TRBJ1-1; TRBD1 is a possible D gene (6 bases). Germline-derived CDR1 and CDR2 are SNHLY and FYNNEI. The germline V and J ends were trimmed by 5 bases and 4 bases, with 11 bases remaining between them. The CDR3 has 13 amino acids. CDR3 DNA: TGTGCCAGCAGTCCAAGGGGGGGCACTGAAGCTTTCTTT. This codes for CASSPRGGTEAFF. The complete variable domain, with remaining parts taken from reference TRBV2 and TRBJ1-1, reads EPEVTQTPSHQVTQMGQEVILRCVPISNHLYFYWYRQILGQKVEFLVSFYNNEISEKSEIFDDQFSVERPDGSNFTLKIRSTKLEDSAMYFCASSPRGGTEAFFGQGTRLTVV.

This chain links TRBV18 with TRBJ2-1, with TRBD2 matching 13 bases. The CDR3 spans 16 residues. The V segment lost 2 bases and the J segment 4 bases; nucleotides outside the gene matches: 2. Germline V lookup: CDR1 KGHSH, CDR2 LQKENI. The CDR3 sequence: CASSPMGLAGYNEQFF. CDR3 nucleotide sequence: TGTGCCAGCTCACCAATGGGACTAGCGGGATACAATGAGCAGTTCTTC.

The chain couples TRBV28 to TRBJ2-7; D may match TRBD1 or TRBD2 (6 bases each). Germline values: CDR1 MDHEN, CDR2 SYDVKM. The germline V and J ends were trimmed by 5 bases and 4 bases, with 15 bases remaining between them. The CDR3 extends over 14 amino acids. The CDR3 bases are TGTGCCAGCAGTCGTGGGGGGCCTCGTTACGAGCAGTACTTC. The encoded protein is CASSRGGPRYEQYF.

The chain uses TRBV5-1 and TRBJ2-2; 11 nucleotides agree with TRBD2. Germline V gene sequence: CDR1 SGHRS, CDR2 YFSETQ. The V segment lost 0 bases and the J segment 0 bases; nucleotides outside the gene matches: 4. The CDR3 length is 18 residues. The CDR3 sequence is CASSLAPSGGTNTGELFF. The CDR3 DNA reads TGCGCCAGCAGCTTGGCCCCTAGCGGGGGGACGAACACCGGGGAGCTGTTTTTT.

This chain connects TRBV7-8 to TRBJ1-2, with no clear D. The CDR3 has 14 amino acids. Germline CDR1 SGHVS, CDR2 FQNEAQ. V was trimmed by 5 bases and J by 5 bases, leaving 15 bases between them. Here the CDR3 reads CASSTALRSYGYTF. For the CDR3, the DNA is TGTGCCAGCAGCACAGCTTTGCGGTCTTATGGCTACACCTTC.

The rearrangement links TRBV6-5 to TRBJ2-1; 7 positions match TRBD1. The germline V gene has CDR1 MNHEY and CDR2 SVGAGI. CDR3 length: 15 amino acids. CDR3 nucleotide sequence: TGTGCGACCCCCCGGGACAGAAAGTACTACAATGAGCAGTTCTTC. Its protein is CATPRDRKYYNEQFF.

This clone was found once. The V call is TRBV28, the J call TRBJ1-4; possibly TRBD1 for D (6 bases). CDR1 and CDR2 (germline): MDHEN, SYDVKM. The V and J ends lost 4 bases and 6 bases respectively, with 15 bases between them. CDR3 size: 15 residues. Here the CDR3 reads CASSWAGTSDEKLFF. The CDR3 DNA sequence: TGTGCCAGCAGTTGGGCCGGGACATCTGATGAAAAACTGTTTTTT.

This clone was counted a few times. The V gene is TRBV11-2, the J gene TRBJ1-3; D gene uncertain. V lost 0 bases and J 0 bases, leaving 6 bases between the germline ends. The CDR3 length is 15 residues. Germline CDR1 is SGHAT and CDR2 is FQNNGV. The CDR3 loop reads CASSLDRNSGNTIYF. In nucleotides, the CDR3 is TGTGCCAGCAGCTTAGACAGAAACTCTGGAAACACCATATATTTT. The full variable domain, in which reference TRBV11-2 and TRBJ1-3 provide the parts outside the CDR3, is EAGVAQSPRYKIIEKRQSVAFWCNPISGHATLYWYQQILGQGPKLLIQFQNNGVVDDSQLPKDRFSAERLKGVDSTLKIQPAKLEDSAVYLCASSLDRNSGNTIYFGEGSWLTVV.

The CDR3 nucleotides are TGTGCCAGAAGCACCGGGACCGCGGTCTCCTACGAGCAGTACTTC. It encodes CARSTGTAVSYEQYF. The chain joins TRBV5-3 to TRBJ2-7; D tentatively fits TRBD1 or TRBD2 (5 bases each). TRBV5-3 is assigned to the ORF class and has an uncertain function. The V end lost 4 bases, the J end lost 0 bases, and 14 bases lay between the germline ends. The CDR3 extends over 15 amino acids.

The genes are TRBV7-2 and TRBJ2-3, with 10 bases lining up with TRBD1. V lost 6 bases, J lost 4 bases, and 7 bases stayed unmatched. Germline V gene lookup returns CDR1 SGHTA and CDR2 FQGNSA. There are 15 residues in the CDR3. The CDR3 DNA is TGTGCCAGCAGTTGGGGACAGGGGCGAGCAGATACGCAGTATTTT. Protein: CASSWGQGRADTQYF. The full variable domain, in which reference TRBV7-2 and TRBJ2-3 provide the parts outside the CDR3, is GAGVSQSPSNKVTEKGKDVELRCDPISGHTALYWYRQSLGQGLEFLIYFQGNSAPDKSGLPSDRFSAERTGGSVSTLTIQRTQQEDSAVYLCASSWGQGRADTQYFGPGTRLTVL.

The rearrangement joins TRBV12-3 or TRBV12-4 to TRBJ1-2, with D hard to call. The CDR3 contains 11 residues. V gave up 7 bases and J gave up 2 bases, with 5 bases separating them. The CDR3 bases are TGTGCCAGCAATGTAAACTATGGCTACACCTTC. Its translation is CASNVNYGYTF.

The chain recombines TRBV6-5 with TRBJ1-3; 7 positions agree with TRBD1. The germline V gene encodes CDR1 MNHEY and CDR2 SVGAGI. Trimming cost V 7 bases and J 4 bases; bases outside gene matches: 10. CDR3 length equals 15 residues. The CDR3 nucleotides are TGTGCCAGCATTCCGGACAGGCTGGGGGGAAACACCATATATTTT. Protein product: CASIPDRLGGNTIYF.

This chain uses TRBV28 with TRBJ2-7; D is ambiguous. Trimming removed 4 bases from V and 3 bases from J, with 19 bases in between. The length of the CDR3 is 16 residues. Germline CDR1 is MDHEN and CDR2 is SYDVKM. The CDR3 nucleotides are TGTGCCAGCAGTTCCGATTTGGGTCCACCACGCTACGAGCAGTACTTC. Translated: CASSSDLGPPRYEQYF.

The genes are TRBV11-3 and TRBJ2-1; the match to TRBD2 covers 8 bases. The CDR3 sequence is 17 residues long. Germline V lookup: CDR1 SGHNT, CDR2 YENEEA. The junction had 9 bases not matched to a gene; V was cut back by 5 bases and J by 0 bases. CDR3 sequence: CASSLDGGRRSYNEQFF. In DNA form, the CDR3 reads TGTGCCAGCAGCCTCGACGGCGGGAGGCGCTCCTACAATGAGCAGTTCTTC.

The rearrangement joins TRBV6-6 to TRBJ1-6, with D possibly matching TRBD1 (6 bases). Trimming removed 3 bases at V and 7 bases at J, with 10 bases between. CDR3 length equals 14 residues. Germline CDR1 reads MNHNY; CDR2 reads SVGAGI (reference sequence). CDR3 sequence (DNA): TGTGCCAGCAGTTATGGCAGGGGAAATTCACCCCTCCACTTT. Translated: CASSYGRGNSPLHF.

This rearrangement joins TRBV5-1 to TRBJ2-3, with 11 bases matching TRBD2. J gave up 5 bases and V 7 bases, and 6 bases lay outside the gene matches. Germline CDR1 reads SGHRS; CDR2 reads YFSETQ. The CDR3 totals 14 residues. The CDR3 DNA reads TGCGCCAGCGCTACGACTAGCGGGGTAGATACGCAGTATTTT. The encoded protein is CASATTSGVDTQYF.

Note on this clone: Other DNA sequences in the sample encode the same CDR3. The genes are TRBV7-2 and TRBJ2-1; D is ambiguous. Germline CDR1 and CDR2: SGHTA and FQGNSA. V was pared by 3 bases and J by 3 bases, with 6 bases between. The CDR3 contains 13 residues. CDR3 residues: CASSLYNYNEQFF. CDR3 coding DNA: TGTGCCAGCAGCTTGTACAACTACAATGAGCAGTTCTTC.

The chain uses TRBV5-1 and TRBJ2-1, with 10 nucleotides matching TRBD2. Looked up from germline, CDR1 is SGHRS and CDR2 is YFSETQ. After removal of 4 bases from V and 4 bases from J, the junction contained 14 bases not matched to a gene. The CDR3 totals 18 residues. CDR3 coding DNA: TGCGCCAGCAGCAGACTAGGAGGCGGACTAGCGGAGTACAATGAGCAGTTCTTC. This encodes CASSRLGGGLAEYNEQFF.

The chain couples TRBV5-8 to TRBJ1-5; weak D call: TRBD1 (5 bases). The CDR3 has 16 amino acids. The germline V gene encodes CDR1 SGHTS and CDR2 YDEGEE. V was trimmed by 0 bases and J by 1 base, leaving 11 bases between them. The CDR3 reads CASSLVAGMSNQPQHF. The CDR3 DNA sequence: TGTGCCAGCAGCTTGGTGGCAGGGATGAGCAATCAGCCCCAGCATTTT.

The rearrangement uses TRBV14 and TRBJ1-4, with D unresolved. V lost 4 bases, J lost 5 bases, and 14 bases lay in between. This CDR3 comprises 15 residues. The germline V gene encodes CDR1 SGHDN and CDR2 FVKESK. DNA of the CDR3: TGTGCCAGCAGCCCCTTTTTGGGGAGAAATGAAAAACTGTTTTTT. It yields the protein CASSPFLGRNEKLFF.

The V call is TRBV11-3, the J call TRBJ1-2; D gene uncertain. Trimming took off 5 bases at V and 4 bases at J, with 17 bases between the two ends. There are 15 residues in the CDR3. Germline V CDR1 and CDR2: SGHNT, YENEEA. The CDR3: CASSPKMAPIYGYTF. The CDR3 DNA follows: TGTGCCAGCAGCCCTAAGATGGCCCCCATCTATGGCTACACCTTC.

The chain links TRBV27 to TRBJ1-1; 8 bases map to TRBD1. In germline, CDR1 is MNHEY, CDR2 SMNVEV (reference sequence). J gave up 0 bases and V 1 base, and 4 bases lay outside the gene matches. The CDR3 covers 16 residues. The CDR3 here is CASSLLAGGLNTEAFF. The CDR3 bases are TGTGCCAGCAGTTTATTGGCAGGGGGCCTGAACACTGAAGCTTTCTTT.

This clone has just one count. The CDR3 DNA follows: TGTGCCAGCAGCCCAGTGCGGGGGTCGCCCCAGCATTTT. Translating gives CASSPVRGSPQHF. The rearrangement uses TRBV5-8 and TRBJ1-5, with D possibly matching TRBD1 (5 bases). The V end was cut by 4 bases, the J end by 9 bases, with 14 bases between. Germline CDR1 SGHTS, CDR2 YDEGEE. The length of the CDR3 is 13 residues.